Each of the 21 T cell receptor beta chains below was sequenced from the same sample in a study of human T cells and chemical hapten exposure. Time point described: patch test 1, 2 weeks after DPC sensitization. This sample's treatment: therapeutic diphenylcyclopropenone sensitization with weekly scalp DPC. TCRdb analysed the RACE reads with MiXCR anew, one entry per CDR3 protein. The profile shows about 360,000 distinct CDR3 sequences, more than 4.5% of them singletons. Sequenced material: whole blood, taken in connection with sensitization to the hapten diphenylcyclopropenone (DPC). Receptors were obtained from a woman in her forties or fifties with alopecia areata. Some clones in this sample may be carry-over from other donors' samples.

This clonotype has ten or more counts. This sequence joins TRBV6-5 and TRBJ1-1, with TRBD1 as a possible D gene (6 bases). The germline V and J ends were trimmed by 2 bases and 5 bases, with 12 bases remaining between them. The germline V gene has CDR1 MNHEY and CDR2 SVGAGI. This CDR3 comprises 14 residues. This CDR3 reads CASSYLEGGTEAFF. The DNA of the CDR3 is TGTGCCAGCAGTTACCTTGAAGGGGGAACTGAAGCTTTCTTT.

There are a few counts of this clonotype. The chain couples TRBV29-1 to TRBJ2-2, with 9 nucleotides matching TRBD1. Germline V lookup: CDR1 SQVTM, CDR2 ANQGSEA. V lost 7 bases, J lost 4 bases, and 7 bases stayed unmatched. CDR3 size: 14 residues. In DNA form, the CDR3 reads TGCAGCGCGACCCCGGACAGGGGCACCGGGGAGCTGTTTTTT. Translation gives CSATPDRGTGELFF.

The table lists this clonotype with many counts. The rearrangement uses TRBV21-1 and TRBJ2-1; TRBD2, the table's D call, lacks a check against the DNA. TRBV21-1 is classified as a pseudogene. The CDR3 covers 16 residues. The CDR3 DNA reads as TGTGCCAGCAGCAAAGCGGTGCGGGAAGCGGGCAATGAGCAGTTCTTC. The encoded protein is CASSKAVREAGNEQFF.

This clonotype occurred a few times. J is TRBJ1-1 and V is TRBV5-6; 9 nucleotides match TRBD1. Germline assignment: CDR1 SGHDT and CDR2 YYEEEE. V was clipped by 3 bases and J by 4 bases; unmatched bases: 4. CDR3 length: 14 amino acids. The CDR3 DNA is TGTGCCAGCAGCTCCGGGACAGGGTTCACTGAAGCTTTCTTT. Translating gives CASSSGTGFTEAFF.

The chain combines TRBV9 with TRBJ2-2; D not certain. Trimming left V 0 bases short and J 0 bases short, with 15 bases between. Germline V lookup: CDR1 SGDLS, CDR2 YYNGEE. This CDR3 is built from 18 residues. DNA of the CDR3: TGTGCCAGCAGCGTAGACGATAGCCCCTTTGCGAACACCGGGGAGCTGTTTTTT. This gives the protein CASSVDDSPFANTGELFF.

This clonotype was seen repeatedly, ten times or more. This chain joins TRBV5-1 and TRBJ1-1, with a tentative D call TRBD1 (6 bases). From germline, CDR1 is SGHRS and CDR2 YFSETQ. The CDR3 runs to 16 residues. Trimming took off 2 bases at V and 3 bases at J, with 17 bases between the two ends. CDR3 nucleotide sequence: TGCGCCAGCAGCTTTGGTCCAGGGGCAAAAGACACTGAAGCTTTCTTT. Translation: CASSFGPGAKDTEAFF.

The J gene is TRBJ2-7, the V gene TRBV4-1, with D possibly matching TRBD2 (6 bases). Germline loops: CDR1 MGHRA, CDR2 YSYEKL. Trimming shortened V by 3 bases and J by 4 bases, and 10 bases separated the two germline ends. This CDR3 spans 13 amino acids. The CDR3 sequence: CASSHQTRYEQYF. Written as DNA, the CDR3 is TGCGCCAGCAGCCATCAGACTAGGTACGAGCAGTACTTC.

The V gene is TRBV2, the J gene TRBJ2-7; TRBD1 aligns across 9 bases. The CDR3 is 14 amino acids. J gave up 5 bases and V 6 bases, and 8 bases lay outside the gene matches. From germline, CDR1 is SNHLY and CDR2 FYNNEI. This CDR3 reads CASRWTGVIDEQYF. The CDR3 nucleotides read TGTGCCAGCAGGTGGACAGGGGTGATTGACGAGCAGTACTTC. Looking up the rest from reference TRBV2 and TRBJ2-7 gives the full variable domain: EPEVTQTPSHQVTQMGQEVILRCVPISNHLYFYWYRQILGQKVEFLVSFYNNEISEKSEIFDDQFSVERPDGSNFTLKIRSTKLEDSAMYFCASRWTGVIDEQYFGPGTRLTVT.

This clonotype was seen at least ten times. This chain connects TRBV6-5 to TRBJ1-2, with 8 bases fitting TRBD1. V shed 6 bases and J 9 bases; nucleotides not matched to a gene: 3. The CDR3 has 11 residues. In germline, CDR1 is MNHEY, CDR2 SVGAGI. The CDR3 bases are TGTGCCAGCAGCTCAGGGGGCCGCTACACCTTC. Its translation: CASSSGGRYTF.

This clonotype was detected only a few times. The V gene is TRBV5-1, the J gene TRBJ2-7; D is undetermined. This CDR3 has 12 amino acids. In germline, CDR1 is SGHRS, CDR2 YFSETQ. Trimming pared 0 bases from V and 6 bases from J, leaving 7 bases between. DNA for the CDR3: TGCGCCAGCAGCTTGGCGAAGGGCGAGCAGTACTTC. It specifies CASSLAKGEQYF.

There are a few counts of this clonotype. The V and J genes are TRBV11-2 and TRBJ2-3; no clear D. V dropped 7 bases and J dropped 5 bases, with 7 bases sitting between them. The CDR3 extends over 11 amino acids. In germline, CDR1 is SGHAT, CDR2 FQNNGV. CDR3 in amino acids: CASTSLDTQYF. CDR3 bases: TGTGCCAGCACCTCGTTAGATACGCAGTATTTT.

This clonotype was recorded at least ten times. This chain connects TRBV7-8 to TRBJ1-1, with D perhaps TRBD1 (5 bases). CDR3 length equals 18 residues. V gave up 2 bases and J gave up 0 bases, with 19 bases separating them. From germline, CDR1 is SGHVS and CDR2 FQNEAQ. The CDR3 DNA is TGTGCCAGCAGCTTATACTTCGCGGCAGGGACCATGAACACTGAAGCTTTCTTT. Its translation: CASSLYFAAGTMNTEAFF. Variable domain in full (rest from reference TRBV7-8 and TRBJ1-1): GAGVSQSPRYKVAKRGQDVALRCDPISGHVSLFWYQQALGQGPEFLTYFQNEAQLDKSGLPSDRFFAERPEGSVSTLKIQRTQQEDSAVYLCASSLYFAAGTMNTEAFFGQGTRLTVV.

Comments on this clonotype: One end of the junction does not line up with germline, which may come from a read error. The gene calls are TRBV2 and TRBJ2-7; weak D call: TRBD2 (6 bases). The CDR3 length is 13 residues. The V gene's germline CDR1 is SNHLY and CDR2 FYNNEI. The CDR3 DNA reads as TGTGCCAGCAGTAAATCAGGCGGGGTCCGCGAGGACTTC. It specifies CASSKSGGVREDF.

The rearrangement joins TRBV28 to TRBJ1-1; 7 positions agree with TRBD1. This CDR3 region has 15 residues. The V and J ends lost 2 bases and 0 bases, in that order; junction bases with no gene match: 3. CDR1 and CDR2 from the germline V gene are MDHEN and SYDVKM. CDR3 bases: TGTGCCAGCAGTTTAGACAGGGAGATGAACACTGAAGCTTTCTTT. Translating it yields CASSLDREMNTEAFF.

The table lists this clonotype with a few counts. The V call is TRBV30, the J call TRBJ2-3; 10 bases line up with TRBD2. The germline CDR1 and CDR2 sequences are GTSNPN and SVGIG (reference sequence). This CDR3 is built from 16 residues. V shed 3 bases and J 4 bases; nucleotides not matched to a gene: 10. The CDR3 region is CAWSRGLAVGADTQYF. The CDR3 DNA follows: TGTGCCTGGAGCCGAGGACTAGCGGTAGGAGCAGATACGCAGTATTTT.

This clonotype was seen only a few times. CDR3 loop: CASSLDRGPHDGAFF. In nucleotides, the CDR3 is TGTGCCAGCAGCTTGGACAGGGGGCCACACGATGGAGCTTTCTTT. The chain joins TRBV7-8 to TRBJ1-1; 11 nucleotides agree with TRBD1. V was pared by 3 bases and J by 10 bases, with 10 bases of the junction left unmatched. The CDR3 extends over 15 amino acids. CDR1 and CDR2 from the germline V gene are SGHVS and FQNEAQ.

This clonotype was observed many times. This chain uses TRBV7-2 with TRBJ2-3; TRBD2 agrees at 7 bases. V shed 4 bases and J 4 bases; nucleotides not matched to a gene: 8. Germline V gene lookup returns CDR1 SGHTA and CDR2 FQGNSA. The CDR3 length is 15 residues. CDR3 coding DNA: TGTGCCAGCAGCTACCGGGGACTACCGCCAGATACGCAGTATTTT. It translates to CASSYRGLPPDTQYF.

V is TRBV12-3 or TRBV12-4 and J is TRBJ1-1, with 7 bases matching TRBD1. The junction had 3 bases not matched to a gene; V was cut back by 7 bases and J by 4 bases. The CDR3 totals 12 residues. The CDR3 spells CASNPGGTEAFF. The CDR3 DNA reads TGTGCCAGCAACCCAGGGGGCACTGAAGCTTTCTTT.

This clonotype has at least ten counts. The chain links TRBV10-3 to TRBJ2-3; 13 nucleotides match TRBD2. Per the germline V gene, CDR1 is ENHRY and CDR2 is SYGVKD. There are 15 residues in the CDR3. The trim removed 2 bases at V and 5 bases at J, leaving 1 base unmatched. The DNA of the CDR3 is TGTGCCATCAGTGAGGGACTAGCGGGAGAAGATACGCAGTATTTT. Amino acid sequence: CAISEGLAGEDTQYF.

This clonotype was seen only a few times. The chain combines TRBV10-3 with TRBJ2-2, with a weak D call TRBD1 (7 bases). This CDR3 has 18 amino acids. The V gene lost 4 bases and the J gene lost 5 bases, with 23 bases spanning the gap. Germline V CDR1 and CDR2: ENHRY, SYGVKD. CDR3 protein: CAISGSRQGGSVTGELFF. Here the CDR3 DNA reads TGTGCCATCAGTGGATCCCGACAGGGAGGTTCGGTGACCGGGGAGCTGTTTTTT.

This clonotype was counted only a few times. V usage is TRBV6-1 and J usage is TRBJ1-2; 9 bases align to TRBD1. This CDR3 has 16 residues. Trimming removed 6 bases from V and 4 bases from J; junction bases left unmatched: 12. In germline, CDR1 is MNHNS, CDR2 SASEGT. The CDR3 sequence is CASRARWTGDTYGYTF. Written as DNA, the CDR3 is TGTGCCAGCAGAGCAAGGTGGACAGGGGATACCTATGGCTACACCTTC.